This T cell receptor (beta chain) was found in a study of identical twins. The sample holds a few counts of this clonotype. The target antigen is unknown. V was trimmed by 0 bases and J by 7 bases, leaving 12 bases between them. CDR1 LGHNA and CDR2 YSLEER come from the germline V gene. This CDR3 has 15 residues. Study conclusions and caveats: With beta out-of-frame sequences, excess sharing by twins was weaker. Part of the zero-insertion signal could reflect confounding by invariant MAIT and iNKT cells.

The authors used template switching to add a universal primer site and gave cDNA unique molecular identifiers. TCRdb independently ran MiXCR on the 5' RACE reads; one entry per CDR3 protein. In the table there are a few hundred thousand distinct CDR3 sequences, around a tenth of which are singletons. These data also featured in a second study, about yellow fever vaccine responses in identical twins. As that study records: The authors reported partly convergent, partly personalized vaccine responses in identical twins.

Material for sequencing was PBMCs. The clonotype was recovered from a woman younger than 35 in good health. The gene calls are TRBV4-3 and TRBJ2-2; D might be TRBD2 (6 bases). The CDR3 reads CASSQDRGSIGELFF. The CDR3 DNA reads TGCGCCAGCAGCCAAGATCGGGGGAGTATCGGGGAGCTGTTTTTT.